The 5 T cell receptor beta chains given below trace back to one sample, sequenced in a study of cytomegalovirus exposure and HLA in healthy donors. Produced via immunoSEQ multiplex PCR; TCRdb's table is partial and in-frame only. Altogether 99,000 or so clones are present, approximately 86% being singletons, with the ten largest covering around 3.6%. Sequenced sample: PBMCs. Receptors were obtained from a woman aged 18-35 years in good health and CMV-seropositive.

The DNA of the CDR3 is TGTGCCAGCAGTACGGGAGGCTATGGCTACACCTTC. This translates into CASSTGGYGYTF. The rearrangement links TRBV4-2 to TRBJ1-2; D gene ambiguous. This CDR3 has 12 amino acids. Deletions cut 6 bases from V and 4 bases from J, with 9 bases between. CDR1 and CDR2 (germline): LGHNA, YNFKEQ.

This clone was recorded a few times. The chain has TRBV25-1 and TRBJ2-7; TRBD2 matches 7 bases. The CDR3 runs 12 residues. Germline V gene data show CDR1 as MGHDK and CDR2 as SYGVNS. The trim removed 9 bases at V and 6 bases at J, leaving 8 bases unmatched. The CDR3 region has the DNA TGTGCCAGTGAACTAGCGATCGGCGAGCAGTACTTC. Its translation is CASELAIGEQYF.

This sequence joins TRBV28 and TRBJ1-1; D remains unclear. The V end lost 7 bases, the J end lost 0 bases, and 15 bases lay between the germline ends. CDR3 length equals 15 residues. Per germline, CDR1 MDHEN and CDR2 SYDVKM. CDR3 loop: CASTHKAGMNTEAFF. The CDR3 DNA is TGTGCCAGCACTCACAAGGCGGGTATGAACACTGAAGCTTTCTTT.

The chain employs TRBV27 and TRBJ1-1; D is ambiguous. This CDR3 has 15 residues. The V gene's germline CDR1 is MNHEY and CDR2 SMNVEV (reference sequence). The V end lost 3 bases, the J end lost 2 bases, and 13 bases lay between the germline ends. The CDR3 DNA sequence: TGTGCCAGCAGTTTCCGACCGCAGGCCAACACTGAAGCTTTCTTT. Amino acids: CASSFRPQANTEAFF.

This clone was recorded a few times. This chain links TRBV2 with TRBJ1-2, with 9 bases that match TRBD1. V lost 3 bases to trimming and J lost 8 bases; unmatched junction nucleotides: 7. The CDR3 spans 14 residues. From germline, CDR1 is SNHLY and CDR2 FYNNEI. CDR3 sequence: CASSDLQGAGGYTF. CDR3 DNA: TGTGCCAGCAGTGACTTACAGGGGGCGGGCGGCTACACCTTC. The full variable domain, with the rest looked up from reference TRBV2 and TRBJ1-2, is EPEVTQTPSHQVTQMGQEVILRCVPISNHLYFYWYRQILGQKVEFLVSFYNNEISEKSEIFDDQFSVERPDGSNFTLKIRSTKLEDSAMYFCASSDLQGAGGYTFGSGTRLTVV.